A selection of T cell receptor beta chains follows, all from one sample in a study of regulatory and conventional T cells in RAG deficiency. Clones were read by immunoSEQ multiplex PCR, and TCRdb kept only the in-frame ones, dropping some. The sample comprises some 6,000 clones, about 90% of which are singletons, and roughly 53% rests with the top ten. Sequencing was performed on CD8+ T cells sorted from blood. These receptors all stem from a human donor with RAG deficiency presenting as severe combined immunodeficiency. Each CDR3 is given with its conserved first and last residue. The order of the fields is D gene, CDR3 length, J gene, clone size, V gene, CDR3 DNA, CDR3 protein. D genes are given only for firm matches. Not every row has a clone size; where given, it reads once, few, many or a size class.

. | 10 | TRBJ2-7 | hyperexpanded | TRBV25-1 | TGTGCCAGCGGAGGGGTGGAGCAGTACTTC | CASGGVEQYF
. | 13 | TRBJ1-2 | . | TRBV6-6 | TGTGCCAGCAGTTTGACAGCTAACTATGGCTACACCTTC | CASSLTANYGYTF
. | 12 | TRBJ1-2 | few | TRBV7-9 | TGTGCCAGCAGCAAGGGGTTCTATGGCTACACCTTC | CASSKGFYGYTF
. | 13 | TRBJ1-2 | . | TRBV28 | TGTGCCAGCAGTTATGACAGTAACTATGGCTACACCTTC | CASSYDSNYGYTF
TRBD1 | 12 | TRBJ2-7 | . | TRBV5-6 | TGTGCCAGCAGCTCGACAGGGGAAGAGCAGTACTTC | CASSSTGEEQYF
TRBD1 | 17 | TRBJ2-5 | . | TRBV9 | TGTGCCAGCAGCGGACCGCCCGGGACAGAGACTCAAGAGACCCAGTACTTC | CASSGPPGTETQETQYF
. | 15 | TRBJ2-1 | . | TRBV7-8 | TGTGCCAGCAGCTTAGCAGGGTGGTCCTACAATGAGCAGTTCTTC | CASSLAGWSYNEQFF
. | 15 | TRBJ2-5 | once | TRBV4-1 | TGCGCCAGCAGCCAAGAAGGTGGTCTTCAAGAGACCCAGTACTTC | CASSQEGGLQETQYF
. | 13 | TRBJ2-2 | . | TRBV7-9 | TGTGCCAGCAGCTTAGCCAGCACCGGGGAGCTGTTTTTT | CASSLASTGELFF
. | 13 | TRBJ1-2 | . | TRBV5-4 | TGTGCCAGCAGCACTGGGGGGGCCTATGGCTACACCTTC | CASSTGGAYGYTF
TRBD1 | 14 | TRBJ1-2 | . | TRBV6-5 | TGTGCCAGCAGACCGGGACAGGGCTACTATGGCTACACCTTC | CASRPGQGYYGYTF
. | 15 | TRBJ2-5 | . | TRBV6-6 | TGTGCCAGCAGCGACCGAGTGGCAGGGGAGGAGACCCAGTACTTC | CASSDRVAGEETQYF